In this sample, the clone carrying this T cell receptor beta chain turned up many times. Listed TCR primers and previously described methods were used for bulk TCR libraries. TCRdb recomputed calls from the PCR reads with MiXCR, one row per CDR3 protein. The table records hundreds of thousands of distinct CDR3 sequences, roughly 21% of them present only once. This specimen comes from a study of molecular identifiers for immune sequencing clone quantification. Sequenced: naive CD8+ T cells from blood, with Jurkat cell RNA spiked in. Subset of the sample: FACS-sorted CD8+CD4-CCR7+CD45RA+ naive T cells. The TCR originated in a human donor in good health. Some libraries in this study had Jurkat cell RNA spiked in.

CDR3 loop: CASSFGGMGYGYTF. CDR3 sequence (DNA): TGTGCCAGCAGTTTTGGAGGAATGGGCTATGGCTACACCTTC. The chain uses TRBV12-3 or TRBV12-4 and TRBJ1-2; D remains unclear. The V and J ends lost 3 bases and 4 bases respectively, with 12 bases between them. The CDR3 is 14 residues long.